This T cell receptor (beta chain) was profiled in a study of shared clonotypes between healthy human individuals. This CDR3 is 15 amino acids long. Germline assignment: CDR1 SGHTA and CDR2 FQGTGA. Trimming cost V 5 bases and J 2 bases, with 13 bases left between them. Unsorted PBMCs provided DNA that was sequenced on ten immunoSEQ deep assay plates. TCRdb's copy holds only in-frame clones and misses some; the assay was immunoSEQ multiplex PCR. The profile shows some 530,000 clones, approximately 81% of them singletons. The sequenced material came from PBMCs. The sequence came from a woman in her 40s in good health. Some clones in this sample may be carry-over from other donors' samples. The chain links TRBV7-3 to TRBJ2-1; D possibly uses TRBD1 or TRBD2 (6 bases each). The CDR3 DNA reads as TGTGCCAGCAGCAAAGGGGGGAGCGCCTACAATGAGCAGTTCTTC. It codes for CASSKGGSAYNEQFF.